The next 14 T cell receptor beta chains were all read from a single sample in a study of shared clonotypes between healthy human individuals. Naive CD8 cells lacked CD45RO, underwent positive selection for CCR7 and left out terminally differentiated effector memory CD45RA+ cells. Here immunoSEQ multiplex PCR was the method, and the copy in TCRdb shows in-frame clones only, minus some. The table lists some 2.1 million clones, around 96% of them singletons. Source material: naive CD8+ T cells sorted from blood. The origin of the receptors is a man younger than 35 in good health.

This CDR3 is CASSPGDSGSTDTQYF. Written as DNA, the CDR3 is TGTGCCAGCAGCCCCGGGGATAGCGGGAGCACAGATACGCAGTATTTT. This chain links TRBV4-2 with TRBJ2-3; the match to TRBD2 covers 7 bases. V lost 4 bases to trimming and J lost 0 bases; unmatched junction nucleotides: 7. From germline, CDR1 is LGHNA and CDR2 YNFKEQ. The CDR3 loop spans 16 amino acids.

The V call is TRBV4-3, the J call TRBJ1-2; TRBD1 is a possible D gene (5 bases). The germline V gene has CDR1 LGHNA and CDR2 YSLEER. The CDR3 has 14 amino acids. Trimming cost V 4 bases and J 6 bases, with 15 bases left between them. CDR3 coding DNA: TGCGCCAGCAGCCCCTTAGTAGGGACTAATGGCTACACCTTC. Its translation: CASSPLVGTNGYTF.

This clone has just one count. The CDR3 region has the DNA TGCGCCAGCAGCTTTGAGAATTCCTACGAGCAGTACTTC. It specifies CASSFENSYEQYF. The rearrangement joins TRBV5-1 to TRBJ2-7, with no clear D. The germline gives CDR1 SGHRS, CDR2 YFSETQ. The CDR3 is made up of 13 amino acids. Trimming took 2 bases from V and 1 from J, leaving 7 bases between them.

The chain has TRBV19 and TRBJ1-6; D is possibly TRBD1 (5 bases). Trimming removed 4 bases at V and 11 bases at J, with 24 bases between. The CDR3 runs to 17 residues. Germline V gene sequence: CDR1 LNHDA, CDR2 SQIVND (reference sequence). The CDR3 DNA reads TGTGCCAGTAGTAACCTTTGGGCAGACGGCCTGGGGGCACCCCTCCACTTT. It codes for CASSNLWADGLGAPLHF.

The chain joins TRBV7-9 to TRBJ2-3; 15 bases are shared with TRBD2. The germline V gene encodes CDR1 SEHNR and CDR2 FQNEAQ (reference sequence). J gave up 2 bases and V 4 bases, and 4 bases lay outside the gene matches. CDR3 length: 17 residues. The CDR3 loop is CASSSGLAGGTTDTQYF. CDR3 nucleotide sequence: TGTGCCAGCAGCTCCGGACTAGCGGGAGGGACCACAGATACGCAGTATTTT.

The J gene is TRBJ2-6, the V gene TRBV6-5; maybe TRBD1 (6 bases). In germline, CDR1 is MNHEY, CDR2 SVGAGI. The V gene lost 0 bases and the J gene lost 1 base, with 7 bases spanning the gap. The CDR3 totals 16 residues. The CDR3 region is CASSYSGQSGANVLTF. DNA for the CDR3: TGTGCCAGCAGTTACTCGGGACAATCTGGGGCCAACGTCCTGACTTTC.

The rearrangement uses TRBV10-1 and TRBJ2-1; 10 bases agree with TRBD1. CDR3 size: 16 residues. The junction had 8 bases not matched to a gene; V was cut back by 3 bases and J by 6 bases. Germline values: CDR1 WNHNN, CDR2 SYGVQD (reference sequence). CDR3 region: CASSDPGQGTSNEQFF. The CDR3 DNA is TGCGCCAGCAGTGATCCGGGACAGGGGACTAGCAATGAGCAGTTCTTC.

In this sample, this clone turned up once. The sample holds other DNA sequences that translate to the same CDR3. The CDR3 protein is CASSQEGGGSYEQYF. CDR3 in DNA: TGCGCCAGCAGCCAAGAAGGCGGGGGCTCCTACGAGCAGTACTTC. The chain is built from TRBV4-3 and TRBJ2-7; TRBD2 aligns across 7 bases. The CDR3 sequence is 15 residues long. V lost 0 bases, J lost 0 bases, and 2 bases stayed unmatched. Germline CDR1 LGHNA, CDR2 YSLEER.

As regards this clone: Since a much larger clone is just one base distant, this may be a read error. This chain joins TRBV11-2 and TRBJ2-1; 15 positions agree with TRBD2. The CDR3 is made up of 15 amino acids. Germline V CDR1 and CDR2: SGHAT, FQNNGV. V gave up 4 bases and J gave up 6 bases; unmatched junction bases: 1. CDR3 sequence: CASSWGLAGGNEQFF. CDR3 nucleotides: TGTGCCAGCAGCTGGGGACTAGCGGGGGGCAATGAGCAGTTCTTC.

The CDR3 region is CASSFRGTSVSSTDTQYF. In DNA, the CDR3 is TGTGCCAGCAGCTTCCGCGGGACTAGCGTCTCTAGCACAGATACGCAGTATTTT. The chain is built from TRBV11-2 and TRBJ2-3, with 10 nucleotides matching TRBD2. Germline V gives CDR1 SGHAT, CDR2 FQNNGV. The CDR3 covers 18 residues. Germline trimming cut 3 bases from V and 0 bases from J; bases unmatched to any gene: 9.

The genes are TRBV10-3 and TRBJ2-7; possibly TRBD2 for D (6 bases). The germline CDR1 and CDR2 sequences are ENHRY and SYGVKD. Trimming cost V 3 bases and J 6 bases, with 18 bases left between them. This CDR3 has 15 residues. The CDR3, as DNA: TGTGCCATCAGTGACGCCCGCGGGATGAGGCTCGAGCAGTACTTC. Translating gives CAISDARGMRLEQYF.

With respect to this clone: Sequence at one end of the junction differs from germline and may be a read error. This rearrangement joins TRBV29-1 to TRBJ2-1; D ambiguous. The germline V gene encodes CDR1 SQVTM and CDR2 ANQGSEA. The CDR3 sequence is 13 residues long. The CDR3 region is CSVVSLYEDERFF. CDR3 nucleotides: TGCAGCGTTGTCTCTCTCTATGAGGATGAGCGGTTCTTC.

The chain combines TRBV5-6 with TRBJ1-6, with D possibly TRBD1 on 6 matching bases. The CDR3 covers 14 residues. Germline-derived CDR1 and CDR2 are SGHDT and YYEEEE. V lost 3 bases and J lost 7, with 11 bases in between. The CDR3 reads CASSYWGHNSPLHF. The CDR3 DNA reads TGTGCCAGCAGCTATTGGGGGCACAATTCACCCCTCCACTTT.

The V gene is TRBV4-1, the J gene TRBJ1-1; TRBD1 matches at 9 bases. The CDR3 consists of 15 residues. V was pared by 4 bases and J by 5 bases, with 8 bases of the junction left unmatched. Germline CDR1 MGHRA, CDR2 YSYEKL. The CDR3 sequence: CASSPFTGGRTEAFF. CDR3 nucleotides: TGCGCCAGCAGCCCATTTACAGGGGGCAGGACTGAAGCTTTCTTT.